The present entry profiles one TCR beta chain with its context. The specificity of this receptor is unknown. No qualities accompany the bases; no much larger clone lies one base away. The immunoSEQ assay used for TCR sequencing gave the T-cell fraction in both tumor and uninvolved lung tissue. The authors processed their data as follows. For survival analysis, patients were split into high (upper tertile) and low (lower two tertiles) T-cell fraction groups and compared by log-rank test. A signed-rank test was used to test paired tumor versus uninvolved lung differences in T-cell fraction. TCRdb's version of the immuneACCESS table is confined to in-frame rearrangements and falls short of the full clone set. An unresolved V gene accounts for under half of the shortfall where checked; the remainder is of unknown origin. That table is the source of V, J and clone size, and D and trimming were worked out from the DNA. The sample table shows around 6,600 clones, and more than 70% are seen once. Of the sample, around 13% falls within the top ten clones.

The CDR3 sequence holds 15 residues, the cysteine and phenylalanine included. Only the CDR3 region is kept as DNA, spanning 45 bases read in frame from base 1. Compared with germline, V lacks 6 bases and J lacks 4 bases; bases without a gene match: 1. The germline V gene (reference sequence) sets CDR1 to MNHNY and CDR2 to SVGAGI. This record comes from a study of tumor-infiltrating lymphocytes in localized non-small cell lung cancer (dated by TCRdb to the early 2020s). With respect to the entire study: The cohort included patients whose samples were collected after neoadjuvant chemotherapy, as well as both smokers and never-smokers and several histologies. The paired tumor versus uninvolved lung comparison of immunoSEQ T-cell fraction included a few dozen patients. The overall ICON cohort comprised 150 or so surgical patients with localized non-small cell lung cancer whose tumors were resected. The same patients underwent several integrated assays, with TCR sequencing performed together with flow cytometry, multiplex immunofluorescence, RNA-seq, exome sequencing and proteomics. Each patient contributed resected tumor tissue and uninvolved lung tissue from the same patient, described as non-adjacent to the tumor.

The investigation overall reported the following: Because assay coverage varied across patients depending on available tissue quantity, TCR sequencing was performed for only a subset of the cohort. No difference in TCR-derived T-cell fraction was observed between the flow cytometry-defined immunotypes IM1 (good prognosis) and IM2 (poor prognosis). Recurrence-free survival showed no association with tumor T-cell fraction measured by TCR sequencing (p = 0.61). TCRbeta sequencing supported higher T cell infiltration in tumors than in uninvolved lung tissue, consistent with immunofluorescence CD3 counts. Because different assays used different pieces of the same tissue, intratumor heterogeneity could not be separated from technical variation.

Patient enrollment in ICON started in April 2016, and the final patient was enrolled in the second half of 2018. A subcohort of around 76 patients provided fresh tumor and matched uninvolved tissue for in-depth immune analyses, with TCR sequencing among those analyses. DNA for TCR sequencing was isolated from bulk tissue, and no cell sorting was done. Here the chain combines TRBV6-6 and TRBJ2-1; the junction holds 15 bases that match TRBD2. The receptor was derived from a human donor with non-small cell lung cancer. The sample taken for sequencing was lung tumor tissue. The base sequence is TGTGCCAGCAGGGGACTAGCGGGGGGATACAATGAGCAGTTCTTC. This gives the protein CASRGLAGGYNEQFF.